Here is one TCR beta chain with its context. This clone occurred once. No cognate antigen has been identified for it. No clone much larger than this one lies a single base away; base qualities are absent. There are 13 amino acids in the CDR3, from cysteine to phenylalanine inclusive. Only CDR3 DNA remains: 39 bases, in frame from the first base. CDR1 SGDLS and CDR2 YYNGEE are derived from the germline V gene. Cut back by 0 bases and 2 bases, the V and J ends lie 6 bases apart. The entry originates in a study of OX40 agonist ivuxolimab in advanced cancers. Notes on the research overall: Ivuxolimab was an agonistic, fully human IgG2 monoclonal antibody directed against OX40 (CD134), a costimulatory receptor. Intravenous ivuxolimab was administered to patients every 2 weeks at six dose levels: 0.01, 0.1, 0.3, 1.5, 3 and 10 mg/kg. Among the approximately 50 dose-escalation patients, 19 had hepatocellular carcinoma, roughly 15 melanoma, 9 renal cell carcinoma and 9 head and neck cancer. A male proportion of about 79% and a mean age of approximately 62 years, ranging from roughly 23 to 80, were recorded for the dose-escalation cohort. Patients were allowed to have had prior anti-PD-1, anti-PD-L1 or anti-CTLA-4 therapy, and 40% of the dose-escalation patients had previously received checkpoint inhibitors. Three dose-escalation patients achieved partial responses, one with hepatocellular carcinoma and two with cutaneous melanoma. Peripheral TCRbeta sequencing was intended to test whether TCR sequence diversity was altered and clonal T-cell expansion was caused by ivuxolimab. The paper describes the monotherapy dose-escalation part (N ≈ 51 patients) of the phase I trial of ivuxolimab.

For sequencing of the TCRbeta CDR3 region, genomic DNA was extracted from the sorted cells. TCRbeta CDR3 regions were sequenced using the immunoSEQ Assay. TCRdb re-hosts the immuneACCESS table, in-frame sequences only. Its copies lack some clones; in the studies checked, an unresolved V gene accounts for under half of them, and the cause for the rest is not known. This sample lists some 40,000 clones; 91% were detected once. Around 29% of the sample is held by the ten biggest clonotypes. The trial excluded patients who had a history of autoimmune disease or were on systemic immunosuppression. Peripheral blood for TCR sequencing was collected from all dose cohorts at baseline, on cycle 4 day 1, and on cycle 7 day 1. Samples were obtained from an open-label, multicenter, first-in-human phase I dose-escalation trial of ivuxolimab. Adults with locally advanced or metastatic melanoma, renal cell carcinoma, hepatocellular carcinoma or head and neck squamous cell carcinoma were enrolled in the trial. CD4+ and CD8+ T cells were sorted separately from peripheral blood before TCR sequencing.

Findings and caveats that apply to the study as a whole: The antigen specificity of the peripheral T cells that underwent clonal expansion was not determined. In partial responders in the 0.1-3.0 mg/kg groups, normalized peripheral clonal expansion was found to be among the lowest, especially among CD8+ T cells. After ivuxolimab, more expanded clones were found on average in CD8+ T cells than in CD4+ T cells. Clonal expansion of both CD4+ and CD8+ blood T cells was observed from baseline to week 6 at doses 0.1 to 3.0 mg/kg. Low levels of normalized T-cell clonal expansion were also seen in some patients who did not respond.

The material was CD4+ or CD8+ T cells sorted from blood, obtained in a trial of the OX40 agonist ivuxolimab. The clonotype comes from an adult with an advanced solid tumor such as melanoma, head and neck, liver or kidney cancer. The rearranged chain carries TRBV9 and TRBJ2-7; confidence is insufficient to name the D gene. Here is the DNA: TGTGCCAGCAGCGTAGATGGTCCCTACGAGCAGTACTTC. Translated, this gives CASSVDGPYEQYF.